This T cell receptor beta chain was recorded in a study of blood T cell repertoires in COVID-19. Study-wide context: Some COVID-19 samples were acute and others convalescent; all came from the United States, Italy and Spain.

Germline V gives CDR1 SGHRS, CDR2 YFSETQ. The CDR3 spans 15 residues. Trimming cost V 4 bases and J 10 bases; bases outside gene matches: 11. Assay: immunoSEQ multiplex PCR; the TCRdb copy retains only in-frame clones and omits some. The sample holds around 63,000 clones, about 86% seen once. V is TRBV5-1 and J is TRBJ2-1; 10 nucleotides match TRBD2. The source material was peripheral blood. The TCR sequence derives from an elderly woman with active COVID-19. CDR3 sequence: CASSPFASGGGEQFF. In DNA, the CDR3 is TGCGCCAGCAGCCCTTTTGCTAGCGGGGGTGGGGAGCAGTTCTTC.